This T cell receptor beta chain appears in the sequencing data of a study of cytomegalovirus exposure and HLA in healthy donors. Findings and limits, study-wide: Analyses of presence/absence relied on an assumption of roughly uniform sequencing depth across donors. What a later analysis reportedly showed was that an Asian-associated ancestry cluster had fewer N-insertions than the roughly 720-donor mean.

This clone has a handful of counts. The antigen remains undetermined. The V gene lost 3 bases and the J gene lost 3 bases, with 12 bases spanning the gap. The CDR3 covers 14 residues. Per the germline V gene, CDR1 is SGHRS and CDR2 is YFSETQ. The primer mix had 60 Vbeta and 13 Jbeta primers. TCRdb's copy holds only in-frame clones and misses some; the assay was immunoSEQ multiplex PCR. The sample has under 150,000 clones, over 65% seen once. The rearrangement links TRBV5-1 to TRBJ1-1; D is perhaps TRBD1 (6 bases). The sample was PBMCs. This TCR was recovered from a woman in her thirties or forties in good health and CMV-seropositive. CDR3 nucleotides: TGCGCCAGCAGCTCGAGGGGGTCGGACACTGAAGCTTTCTTT. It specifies CASSSRGSDTEAFF.